One sample yielded the 25 T cell receptor beta chains listed below, sequenced in a study of cytomegalovirus exposure and HLA in healthy donors. The PCR was carried out with 60 Vbeta primers and 13 Jbeta primers. Libraries were prepared by immunoSEQ multiplex PCR; TCRdb keeps only in-frame clonotypes and omits some of them. This table holds some 130,000 clones, roughly four fifths found once. Sequences were obtained from PBMCs. These receptors all stem from a woman aged 60 to 75 in good health and CMV-seronegative.

This clone was observed a single time. The rearrangement joins TRBV5-1 to TRBJ2-1; D ambiguous. The CDR3 runs to 16 residues. Trimming stripped 4 bases from V and 10 bases from J, with 24 bases between. The germline V gene encodes CDR1 SGHRS and CDR2 YFSETQ. The CDR3 sequence: CASSPAEALGRSEQFF. The CDR3 DNA sequence: TGCGCCAGCAGCCCCGCAGAAGCGTTAGGCCGATCCGAGCAGTTCTTC.

The chain is built from TRBV2 and TRBJ2-3; TRBD2 matches at 8 bases. This CDR3 region has 15 residues. Germline CDR1 SNHLY, CDR2 FYNNEI. The ends lost 3 bases at V and 1 base at J; junction bases unmatched: 3. CDR3 region: CASSELRGGTDTQYF. The CDR3 DNA sequence: TGTGCCAGCAGTGAGTTGCGGGGGGGCACAGATACGCAGTATTTT. Complete variable domain (other parts from reference TRBV2 and TRBJ2-3): EPEVTQTPSHQVTQMGQEVILRCVPISNHLYFYWYRQILGQKVEFLVSFYNNEISEKSEIFDDQFSVERPDGSNFTLKIRSTKLEDSAMYFCASSELRGGTDTQYFGPGTRLTVL.

The V gene is TRBV10-3, the J gene TRBJ2-5, with TRBD2 matching over 9 bases. The CDR3 totals 19 residues. Trimming took 0 bases from V and 1 from J; bases not matched to a gene: 12. CDR1 is ENHRY and CDR2 is SYGVKD in the germline V gene. CDR3 protein: CAISESTGASGAFQETQYF. In DNA form, the CDR3 reads TGTGCCATCAGTGAGTCTACAGGGGCTAGCGGGGCCTTCCAAGAGACCCAGTACTTC.

This chain joins TRBV27 and TRBJ2-6; maybe TRBD1 (6 bases). The V end lost 6 bases, the J end lost 4 bases, and 19 bases lay between the germline ends. CDR3 length: 17 amino acids. Germline-derived CDR1 and CDR2 are MNHEY and SMNVEV (reference sequence). In nucleotides, the CDR3 is TGTGCCAGCAGGGTGACAGGTGTTTTTCCGGGGGCCAACGTCCTGACTTTC. Protein: CASRVTGVFPGANVLTF.

The V and J genes are TRBV4-1 and TRBJ2-4; tentatively, D is TRBD2 (6 bases). The CDR3 extends over 15 amino acids. V lost 3 bases, J lost 0 bases, and 9 bases lay in between. Germline CDR1 and CDR2: MGHRA and YSYEKL. In DNA form, the CDR3 reads TGCGCCAGCAGCCACCAGGGACTAGCCAAAAACATTCAGTACTTC. This codes for CASSHQGLAKNIQYF.

The gene calls are TRBV28 and TRBJ2-3; D unresolved. Trimming removed 3 bases from V and 2 bases from J, with 6 bases in between. The CDR3 covers 13 residues. Germline assignment: CDR1 MDHEN and CDR2 SYDVKM. The CDR3 region has the DNA TGTGCCAGCAGTTTGGCCAACACAGATACGCAGTATTTT. Protein product: CASSLANTDTQYF.

CDR3: CASGVRGSYNEQFF. CDR3 nucleotides: TGTGCCAGCGGCGTCAGGGGTTCCTACAATGAGCAGTTCTTC. The gene calls are TRBV27 and TRBJ2-1; weak D call: TRBD1 (6 bases). Germline V gene lookup returns CDR1 MNHEY and CDR2 SMNVEV (reference sequence). V lost 8 bases to trimming and J lost 1 base, with 12 bases between them. This CDR3 contains 14 residues.

To note about this clone: At the DNA level, this CDR3 is encoded by other sequences in the same sample as well. The chain links TRBV18 to TRBJ2-5; maybe TRBD2 (5 bases). CDR3 length: 14 residues. In germline, CDR1 is KGHSH, CDR2 LQKENI. The germline V and J ends were trimmed by 1 base and 2 bases, with 8 bases remaining between them. The DNA of the CDR3 is TGTGCCAGCTCACCACGGGAGTTACAAGAGACCCAGTACTTC. It translates to CASSPRELQETQYF.

The gene calls are TRBV13 and TRBJ2-5; 7 bases agree with TRBD2. V lost 4 bases, J lost 5 bases, and 10 bases stayed unmatched. The germline V gene encodes CDR1 PRHDT and CDR2 FYEKMQ (reference sequence). This CDR3 is 15 amino acids long. The CDR3 DNA follows: TGTGCCAGCAGCTCTTCCGGGAGGAGGCTGGAGACCCAGTACTTC. Protein product: CASSSSGRRLETQYF.

The genes are TRBV7-9 and TRBJ2-1; unclear D gene. Looked up from germline, CDR1 is SEHNR and CDR2 is FQNEAQ (reference sequence). The CDR3 extends over 16 amino acids. V shed 6 bases and J shed 0 bases, with 15 bases lying between them. The CDR3 nucleotides are TGTGCCAGCAGTCCGAGTTCCCGGAGCTCCTACAATGAGCAGTTCTTC. It is translated as CASSPSSRSSYNEQFF.

The V call is TRBV19, the J call TRBJ2-7; 14 bases are a match to TRBD2. With V trimmed by 6 bases and J by 4 bases, 5 bases remained unmatched. The CDR3 runs to 15 residues. The germline V gene has CDR1 LNHDA and CDR2 SQIVND (reference sequence). The CDR3 DNA is TGTGCCAGTAGCCATGGGACTAGCGGGAGTTACGAGCAGTACTTC. Its translation is CASSHGTSGSYEQYF.

The J gene is TRBJ1-5, the V gene TRBV10-1; 10 nucleotides line up with TRBD1. The germline CDR1 and CDR2 sequences are WNHNN and SYGVQD (reference sequence). After removal of 6 bases from V and 4 bases from J, the junction contained 6 bases not matched to a gene. This CDR3 comprises 15 residues. For the CDR3, the DNA is TGCGCCAGCAGACCCGGGACAGGGGATAATCAGCCCCAGCATTTT. This encodes CASRPGTGDNQPQHF.

This chain connects TRBV28 to TRBJ2-7; 7 bases align to TRBD1. This CDR3 is built from 14 residues. Germline V gives CDR1 MDHEN, CDR2 SYDVKM. V gave up 6 bases and J gave up 2 bases; unmatched junction bases: 7. The CDR3: CASRTQGYAYEQYF. In nucleotides, the CDR3 is TGTGCCAGCAGGACACAGGGGTATGCCTACGAGCAGTACTTC.

The chain is built from TRBV5-1 and TRBJ2-5; D remains ambiguous. This CDR3 has 17 amino acids. V lost 0 bases to trimming and J lost 1 base, with 16 bases between them. Germline V gene lookup returns CDR1 SGHRS and CDR2 YFSETQ. As DNA, the CDR3 is TGCGCCAGCAGCTTGGCCCCGATTGGGTCAGGCCAAGAGACCCAGTACTTC. Translating it yields CASSLAPIGSGQETQYF.

The rearrangement joins TRBV30 to TRBJ1-6; D is unclear. The CDR3 is 14 amino acids. V gave up 1 base and J gave up 6 bases, with 10 bases separating them. The germline V gene has CDR1 GTSNPN and CDR2 SVGIG (reference sequence). Here the CDR3 DNA reads TGTGCCTGGAGTGGTCCGGGTGGTAATTCACCCCTCCACTTT. Translated, it gives CAWSGPGGNSPLHF. Filled out from reference TRBV30 and TRBJ1-6, the complete variable domain reads SQTIHQWPATLVQPVGSPLSLECTVEGTSNPNLYWYRQAAGRGLQLLFYSVGIGQISSEVPQNLSASRPQDRQFILSSKKLLLSDSGFYLCAWSGPGGNSPLHFGNGTRLTVT.

The chain links TRBV10-3 to TRBJ2-3; D remains ambiguous. CDR3 length: 13 residues. With 0 bases removed from V and 2 bases from J, the gap between germline ends came to 3 bases. From germline, CDR1 is ENHRY and CDR2 SYGVKD. CDR3: CAISESSTDTQYF. As DNA, the CDR3 is TGTGCCATCAGTGAGTCCTCCACAGATACGCAGTATTTT.

V usage is TRBV28 and J usage is TRBJ1-2; 7 bases are shared with TRBD1. Germline trimming cut 5 bases from V and 7 bases from J; bases unmatched to any gene: 19. The CDR3 extends over 17 amino acids. The germline gives CDR1 MDHEN, CDR2 SYDVKM. The DNA for the CDR3 is TGTGCCAGCAGTCCGCCACCCCCCCCGGGAGGGGGCCGTGGCTACACCTTC. Its translation is CASSPPPPPGGGRGYTF.

V is TRBV4-1 and J is TRBJ1-5, with D hard to call. Trimming removed 4 bases at V and 0 bases at J, with 16 bases between. The length of the CDR3 is 17 residues. Germline V gene data show CDR1 as MGHRA and CDR2 as YSYEKL. This CDR3 is CASSPKDRESSNQPQHF. CDR3 DNA sequence: TGCGCCAGCAGCCCAAAGGACCGGGAGAGTAGCAATCAGCCCCAGCATTTT.

This sequence joins TRBV5-1 and TRBJ2-5; possibly TRBD1 for D (5 bases). The V gene lost 1 base and the J gene lost 1 base, with 8 bases spanning the gap. Germline CDR1 SGHRS, CDR2 YFSETQ. The CDR3 consists of 14 residues. In DNA form, the CDR3 reads TGCGCCAGCAGCTTGTACAGGTCCCAAGAGACCCAGTACTTC. This encodes CASSLYRSQETQYF.

The chain recombines TRBV29-1 with TRBJ2-7, with TRBD2 as a possible D gene (6 bases). The CDR3 spans 13 residues. Germline CDR1 reads SQVTM; CDR2 reads ANQGSEA. Trimming cost V 5 bases and J 3 bases, with 14 bases left between them. CDR3 sequence reads: CSVLGTRDYEQYF. The CDR3 coding sequence is TGCAGCGTTTTAGGGACTCGGGACTACGAGCAGTACTTC.

Only one count was recorded for this clone. V and J are TRBV4-1 and TRBJ2-7; the D is unclear. There are 15 residues in the CDR3. V was shortened by 0 bases and J by 4 bases, with 13 bases between the two germline ends. The germline gives CDR1 MGHRA, CDR2 YSYEKL. The DNA of the CDR3 is TGCGCCAGCAGCCAAGAATTCGGCAGGATATACGAGCAGTACTTC. Its protein product is CASSQEFGRIYEQYF.

V usage is TRBV21-1 and J usage is TRBJ1-1; the table assigns TRBD1, which was not confirmed against the DNA. TRBV21-1 is a pseudogene locus. The CDR3 extends over 17 amino acids. DNA of the CDR3: TGTGCCAGCAGCAGCCGGGACAGCCCATTAATCCGCACTGAAGCTTTCTTT. It is translated as CASSSRDSPLIRTEAFF.

V is TRBV5-1 and J is TRBJ2-7, with D tentatively TRBD1 (6 bases). The CDR3 is made up of 14 amino acids. Germline V gene lookup returns CDR1 SGHRS and CDR2 YFSETQ. V was cut by 4 bases and J by 6 bases, with 17 bases left in between. The CDR3 loop is CASSPSHRVSEQYF. CDR3 DNA: TGCGCCAGCAGCCCCAGCCACAGGGTCTCCGAGCAGTACTTC. Combining the CDR3 with reference TRBV5-1 and TRBJ2-7 gives the whole variable domain KAGVTQTPRYLIKTRGQQVTLSCSPISGHRSVSWYQQTPGQGLQFLFEYFSETQRNKGNFPGRFSGRQFSNSRSEMNVSTLELGDSALYLCASSPSHRVSEQYFGPGTRLTVT.

The rearrangement uses TRBV6-5 and TRBJ1-5; D remains ambiguous. The CDR3 loop spans 14 amino acids. The V and J ends lost 0 bases and 0 bases respectively, with 3 bases between them. In germline, CDR1 is MNHEY, CDR2 SVGAGI. The CDR3 DNA reads TGTGCCAGCAGTTACTCTAATAGCAATCAGCCCCAGCATTTT. Protein product: CASSYSNSNQPQHF.

This rearrangement joins TRBV4-1 to TRBJ2-7; 11 bases line up with TRBD2. The V gene's germline CDR1 is MGHRA and CDR2 YSYEKL. The V and J ends lost 0 bases and 3 bases, in that order; junction bases with no gene match: 13. CDR3 length: 19 residues. This CDR3 reads CASSQELLAGVLMGYEQYF. The CDR3 DNA sequence: TGCGCCAGCAGCCAAGAATTACTAGCGGGAGTATTAATGGGCTACGAGCAGTACTTC.